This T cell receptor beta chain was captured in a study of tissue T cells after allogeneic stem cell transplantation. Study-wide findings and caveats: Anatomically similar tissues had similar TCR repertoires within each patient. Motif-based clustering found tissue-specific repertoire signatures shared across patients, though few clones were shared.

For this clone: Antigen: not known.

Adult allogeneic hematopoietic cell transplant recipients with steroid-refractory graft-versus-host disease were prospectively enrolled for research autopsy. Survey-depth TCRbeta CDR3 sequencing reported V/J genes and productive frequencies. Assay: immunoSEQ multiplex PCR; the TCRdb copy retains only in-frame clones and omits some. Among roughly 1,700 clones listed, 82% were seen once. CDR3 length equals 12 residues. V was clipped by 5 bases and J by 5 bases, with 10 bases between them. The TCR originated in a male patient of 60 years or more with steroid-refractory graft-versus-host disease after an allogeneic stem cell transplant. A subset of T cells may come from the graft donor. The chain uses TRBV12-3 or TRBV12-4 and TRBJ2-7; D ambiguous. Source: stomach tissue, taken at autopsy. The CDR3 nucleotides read TGTGCCAGCAGTCCGGGCGTCCACGAGCAGTACTTC. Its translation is CASSPGVHEQYF.